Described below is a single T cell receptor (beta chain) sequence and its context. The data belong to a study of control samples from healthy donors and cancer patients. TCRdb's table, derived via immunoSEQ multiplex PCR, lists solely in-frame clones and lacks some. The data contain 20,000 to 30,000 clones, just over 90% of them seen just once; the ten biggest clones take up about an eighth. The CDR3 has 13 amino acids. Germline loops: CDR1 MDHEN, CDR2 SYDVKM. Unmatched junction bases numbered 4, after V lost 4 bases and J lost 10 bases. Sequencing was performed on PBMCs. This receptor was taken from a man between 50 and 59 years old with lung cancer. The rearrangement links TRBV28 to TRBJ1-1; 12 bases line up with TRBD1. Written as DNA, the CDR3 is TGTGCCAGCAGTTCCGGGACAGGGGGCTCAGCTTTCTTT. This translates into CASSSGTGGSAFF.